This T cell receptor (beta chain) was sequenced during a study of cytomegalovirus exposure and HLA in healthy donors. A note on this clone: Antigen unknown.

Study findings and constraints: HLA-A and HLA-B allele assignments for most subjects were reportedly predicted accurately using TCR beta sequences. In a later analysis, compared with equally common non-associated chains, HLA-associated beta chains were more expanded.

Primers: 60 Vbeta forward and 13 Jbeta reverse. In the source study's methods: Counted up in a later analysis, unique TCR beta chains came to roughly 80 million, with around 9.9 million shared. The protocol was immunoSEQ multiplex PCR, while the TCRdb copy is restricted to in-frame clones and leaves out a portion. The V and J calls and clone size were taken over from that table, and D and trimming were inferred from the DNA. The sample has some 150,000 clones; 60% to 80% are singletons. The TCR originated in a female donor in good health and CMV-seronegative. The specimen sequenced was PBMCs.

The CDR3 region has the DNA TGTGCCAGCAGCCAAGGTACGGACAGCTCTGGAAACACCATATATTTT. Its translation: CASSQGTDSSGNTIYF. The V gene is TRBV4-2, the J gene TRBJ1-3, with TRBD1 as a possible D gene (6 bases). CDR3 length: 16 amino acids. Trimming removed 1 base from V and 0 bases from J, with 10 bases in between. Per germline, CDR1 LGHNA and CDR2 YNFKEQ.